Here is one TCR beta chain with its context. Its antigen remains unidentified. The data stem from a study of T cell repertoires in cytomegalovirus infection. Overall study context: Evidence of both CMV infection and a matching HLA type came from public TCR beta signatures.

Germline V gene sequence: CDR1 SGHVS, CDR2 FQNEAQ. With V trimmed by 5 bases and J by 7 bases, 6 bases remained unmatched. CDR3 length equals 13 residues. Regarding the study as a whole: Ex vivo, HLA-C-restricted CMV-specific TCR beta clonotypes prevailed over the rest of the response.

TCRdb processed the reads anew with MiXCR; each CDR3 protein has one entry. The table shows roughly 160,000 distinct CDR3 sequences, with about 20% occurring only once. The chain uses TRBV7-8 and TRBJ1-1; 8 bases match TRBD1. The input for sequencing was CD8+ T cells from cultured PBMCs, taken from culture after CMV antigen stimulation. This TCR was sampled from a human donor in good health (CMV status not recorded). Some clones in this sample may be carry-over from other donors' samples. CDR3 in DNA: TGTGCCAGCAGCGCGACAGGGGTGTTTGAAGCTTTCTTT. Protein: CASSATGVFEAFF.